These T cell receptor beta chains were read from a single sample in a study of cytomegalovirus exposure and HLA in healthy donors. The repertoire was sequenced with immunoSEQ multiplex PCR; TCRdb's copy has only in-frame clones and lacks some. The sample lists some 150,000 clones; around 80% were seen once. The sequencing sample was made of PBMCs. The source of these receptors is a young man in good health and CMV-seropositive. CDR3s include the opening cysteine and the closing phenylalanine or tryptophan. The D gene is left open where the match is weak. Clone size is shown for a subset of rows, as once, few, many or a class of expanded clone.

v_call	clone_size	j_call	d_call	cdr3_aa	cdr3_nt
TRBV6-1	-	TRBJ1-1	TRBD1	CASSEGYRGLNTEAFF	TGTGCCAGCAGTGAAGGGTATAGGGGGCTTAACACTGAAGCTTTCTTT
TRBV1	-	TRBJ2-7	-	CTSSQLRQGSIYEQYF	TGCACCAGCAGCCAACTCCGACAGGGGAGTATCTACGAGCAGTACTTC
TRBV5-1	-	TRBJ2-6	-	CASSPQGTSGANVLTF	TGCGCCAGCAGCCCACAGGGTACGTCTGGGGCCAACGTCCTGACTTTC
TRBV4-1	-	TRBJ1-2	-	CASSQVAGKSLNYGYTF	TGCGCCAGCAGCCAAGTGGCAGGGAAAAGCCTTAACTATGGCTACACCTTC
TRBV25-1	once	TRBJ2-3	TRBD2	CASSRVAGESDTQYF	TGTGCCAGCAGCCGGGTAGCGGGAGAATCAGATACGCAGTATTTT
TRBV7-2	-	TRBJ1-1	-	CASPQHRGNTEAFF	TGTGCCAGCCCCCAACACCGGGGAAACACTGAAGCTTTCTTT
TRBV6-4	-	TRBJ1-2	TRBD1	CARTQGRYGYTF	TGTGCCAGGACACAGGGGAGGTATGGCTACACCTTC
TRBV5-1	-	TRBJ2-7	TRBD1	CASSARQGGYEQYF	TGCGCCAGCAGCGCCAGACAGGGTGGGTACGAGCAGTACTTC
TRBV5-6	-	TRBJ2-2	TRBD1	CASSPGQGGTGELFF	TGTGCCAGCAGCCCGGGACAGGGGGGCACCGGGGAGCTGTTTTTT
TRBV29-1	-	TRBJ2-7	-	CSVTSTNLAHYEQYF	TGCAGCGTTACCTCTACTAATTTGGCCCACTACGAGCAGTACTTC
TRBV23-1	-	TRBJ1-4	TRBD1	CASSPKRQGASEKLFF	TGCGCCAGCAGTCCCAAACGACAGGGGGCGAGTGAAAAACTGTTTTTT
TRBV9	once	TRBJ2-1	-	CASSVGQRARGRSGEQFF	TGTGCCAGCAGCGTAGGACAGCGGGCTAGGGGTCGGAGTGGTGAGCAGTTCTTC
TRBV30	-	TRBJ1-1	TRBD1	CAWSRQGNTEAFF	TGTGCCTGGAGCCGACAGGGGAACACTGAAGCTTTCTTT
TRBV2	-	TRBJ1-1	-	CASRGGRTEAFF	TGTGCCAGTCGGGGAGGTCGAACTGAAGCTTTCTTT
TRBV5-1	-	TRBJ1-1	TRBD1	CASSLVTGEWAEAFF	TGCGCCAGCAGCTTGGTAACAGGGGAGTGGGCTGAAGCTTTCTTT
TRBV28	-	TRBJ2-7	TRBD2	CASSFLGAGGPGEQYF	TGTGCCAGCAGTTTTTTGGGGGCGGGAGGGCCGGGCGAGCAGTACTTC
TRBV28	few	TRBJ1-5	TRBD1	CASGQGSQPQHF	TGTGCCAGCGGACAGGGGAGTCAGCCCCAGCATTTT
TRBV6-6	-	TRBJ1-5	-	CAAEQGRVSNQPQHF	TGTGCCGCGGAACAGGGTAGGGTGAGCAATCAGCCCCAGCATTTT
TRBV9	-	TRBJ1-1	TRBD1	CASSVGGQGVNTEAFF	TGTGCCAGCAGCGTAGGAGGACAGGGAGTGAACACTGAAGCTTTCTTT
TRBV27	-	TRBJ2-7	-	CASSRTASYEQYF	TGTGCCAGCAGTCGGACAGCCTCCTACGAGCAGTACTTC
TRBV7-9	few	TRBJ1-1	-	CASSPTGAEAFF	TGTGCCAGCAGCCCGACGGGAGCTGAAGCTTTCTTT
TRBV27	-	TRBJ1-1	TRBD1	CASSLTGGDFNTEAFF	TGTGCCAGCAGCCTCACAGGGGGCGACTTCAACACTGAAGCTTTCTTT
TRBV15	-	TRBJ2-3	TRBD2	CATSESGRIDTQYF	TGTGCCACAAGCGAGAGCGGGAGGATTGATACGCAGTATTTT
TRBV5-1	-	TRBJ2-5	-	CASSHLEEQYF	TGCGCCAGCAGCCACCTAGAGGAGCAGTACTTC